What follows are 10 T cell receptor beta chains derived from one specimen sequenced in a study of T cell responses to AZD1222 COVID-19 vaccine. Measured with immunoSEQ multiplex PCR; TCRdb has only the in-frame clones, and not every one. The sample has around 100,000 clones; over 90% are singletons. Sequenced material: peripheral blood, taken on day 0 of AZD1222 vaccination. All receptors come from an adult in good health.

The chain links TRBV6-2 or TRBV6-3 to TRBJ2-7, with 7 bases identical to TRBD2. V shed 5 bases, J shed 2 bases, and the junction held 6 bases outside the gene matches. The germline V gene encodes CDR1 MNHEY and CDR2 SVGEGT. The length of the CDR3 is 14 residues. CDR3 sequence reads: CASSPGLVPYEQYF. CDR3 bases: TGTGCCAGCAGTCCCGGACTAGTCCCCTACGAGCAGTACTTC.

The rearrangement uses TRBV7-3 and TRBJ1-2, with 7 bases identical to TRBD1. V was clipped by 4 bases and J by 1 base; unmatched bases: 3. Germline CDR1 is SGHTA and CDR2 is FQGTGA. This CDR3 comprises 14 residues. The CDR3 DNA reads TGTGCCAGCAGCTCGACAGGGAATAACTATGGCTACACCTTC. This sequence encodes CASSSTGNNYGYTF.

The CDR3 bases are TGCAGCGTGACACCCCTACTAGCGGGAGTCGGTGAGCAGTTCTTC. Protein sequence: CSVTPLLAGVGEQFF. The chain joins TRBV29-1 to TRBJ2-1; 11 bases fit TRBD2. The CDR3 extends over 15 amino acids. Trimming took 6 bases from V and 9 from J; bases not matched to a gene: 13. Germline V gives CDR1 SQVTM, CDR2 ANQGSEA.

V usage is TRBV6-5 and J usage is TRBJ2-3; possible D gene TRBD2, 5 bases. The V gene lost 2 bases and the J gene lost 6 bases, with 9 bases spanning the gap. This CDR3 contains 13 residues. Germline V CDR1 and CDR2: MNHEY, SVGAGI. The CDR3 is CASSYRTGDTQYF. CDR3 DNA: TGTGCCAGCAGTTACCGGACTGGGGATACGCAGTATTTT.

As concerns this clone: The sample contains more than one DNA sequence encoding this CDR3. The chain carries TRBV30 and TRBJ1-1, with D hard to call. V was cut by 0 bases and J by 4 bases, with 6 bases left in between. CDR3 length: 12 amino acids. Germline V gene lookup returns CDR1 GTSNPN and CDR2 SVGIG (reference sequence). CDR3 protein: CAWSVSGTEAFF. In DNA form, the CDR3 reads TGTGCCTGGAGTGTAAGTGGCACTGAAGCTTTCTTT.

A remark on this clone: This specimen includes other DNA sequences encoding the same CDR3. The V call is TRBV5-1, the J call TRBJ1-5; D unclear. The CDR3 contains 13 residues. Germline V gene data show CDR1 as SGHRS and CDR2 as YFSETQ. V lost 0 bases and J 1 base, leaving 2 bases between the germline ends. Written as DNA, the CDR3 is TGCGCCAGCAGCTTGGACAGCAATCAGCCCCAGCATTTT. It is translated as CASSLDSNQPQHF.

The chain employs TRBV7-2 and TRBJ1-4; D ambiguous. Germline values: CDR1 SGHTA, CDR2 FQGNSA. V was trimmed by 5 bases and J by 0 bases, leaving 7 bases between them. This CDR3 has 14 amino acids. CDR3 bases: TGTGCCAGCAGCCCGACAACAACTAATGAAAAACTGTTTTTT. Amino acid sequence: CASSPTTTNEKLFF.

CDR3 region: CASSGTGGLQPQHF. The CDR3 DNA is TGTGCCAGTAGTGGGACAGGGGGATTGCAGCCCCAGCATTTT. The chain couples TRBV19 to TRBJ1-5, with 11 bases lining up with TRBD1. This CDR3 has 14 amino acids. Per germline, CDR1 LNHDA and CDR2 SQIVND (reference sequence). The V segment lost 5 bases and the J segment 7 bases; nucleotides outside the gene matches: 4.

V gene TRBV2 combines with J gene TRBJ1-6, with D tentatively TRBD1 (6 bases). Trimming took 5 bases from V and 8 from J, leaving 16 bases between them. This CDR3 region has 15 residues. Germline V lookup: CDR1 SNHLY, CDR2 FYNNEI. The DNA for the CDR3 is TGTGCCAGCAGTACCCAGGGAGAGGGGGATTCACCCCTCCACTTT. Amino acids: CASSTQGEGDSPLHF.

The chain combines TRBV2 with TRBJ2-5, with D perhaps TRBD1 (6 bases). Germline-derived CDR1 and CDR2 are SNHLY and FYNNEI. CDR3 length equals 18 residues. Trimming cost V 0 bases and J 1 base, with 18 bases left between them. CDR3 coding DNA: TGTGCCAGCAGTGAAGCGCTTCGAGGGGGTGTATCCCAAGAGACCCAGTACTTC. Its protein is CASSEALRGGVSQETQYF. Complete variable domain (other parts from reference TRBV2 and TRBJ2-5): EPEVTQTPSHQVTQMGQEVILRCVPISNHLYFYWYRQILGQKVEFLVSFYNNEISEKSEIFDDQFSVERPDGSNFTLKIRSTKLEDSAMYFCASSEALRGGVSQETQYFGPGTRLLVL.